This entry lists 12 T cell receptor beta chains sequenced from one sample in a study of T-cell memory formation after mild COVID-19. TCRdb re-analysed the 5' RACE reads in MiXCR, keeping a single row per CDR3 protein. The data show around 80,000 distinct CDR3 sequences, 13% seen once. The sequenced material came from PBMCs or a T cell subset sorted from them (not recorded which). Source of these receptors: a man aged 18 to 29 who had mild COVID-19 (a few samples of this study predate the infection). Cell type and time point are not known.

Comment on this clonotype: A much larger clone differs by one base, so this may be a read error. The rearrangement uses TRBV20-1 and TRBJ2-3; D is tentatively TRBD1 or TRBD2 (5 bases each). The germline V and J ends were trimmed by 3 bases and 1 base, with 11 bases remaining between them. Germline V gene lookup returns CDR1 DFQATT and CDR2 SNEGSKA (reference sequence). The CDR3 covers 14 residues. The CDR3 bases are TGCAGTGCTAGTGGGACCCCCGGCACAGATACGCAGTATTTT. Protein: CSASGTPGTDTQYF.

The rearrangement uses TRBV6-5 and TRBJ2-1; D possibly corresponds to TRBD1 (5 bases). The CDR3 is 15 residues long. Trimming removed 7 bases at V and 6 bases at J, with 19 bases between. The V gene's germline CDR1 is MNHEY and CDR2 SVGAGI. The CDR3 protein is CASTPALAGSNEQFF. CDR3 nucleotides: TGTGCCAGCACCCCAGCCCTTGCAGGGTCCAATGAGCAGTTCTTC.

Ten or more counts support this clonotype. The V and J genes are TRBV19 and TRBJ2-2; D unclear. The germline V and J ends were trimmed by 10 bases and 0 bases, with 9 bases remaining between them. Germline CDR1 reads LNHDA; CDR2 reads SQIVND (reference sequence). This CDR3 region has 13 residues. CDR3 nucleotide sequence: TGTGCCACCCGACATACGAACACCGGGGAGCTGTTTTTT. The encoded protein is CATRHTNTGELFF.

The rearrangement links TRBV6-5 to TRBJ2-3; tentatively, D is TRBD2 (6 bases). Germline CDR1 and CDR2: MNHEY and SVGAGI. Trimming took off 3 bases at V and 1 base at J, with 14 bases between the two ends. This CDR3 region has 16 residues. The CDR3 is CASSYMWGEGTDTQYF. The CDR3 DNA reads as TGTGCCAGCAGTTATATGTGGGGGGAAGGCACAGATACGCAGTATTTT.

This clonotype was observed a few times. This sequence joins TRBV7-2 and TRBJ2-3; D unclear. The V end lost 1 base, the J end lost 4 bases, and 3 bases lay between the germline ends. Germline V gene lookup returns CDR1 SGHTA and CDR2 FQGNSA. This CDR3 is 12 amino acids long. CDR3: CASSLDADTQYF. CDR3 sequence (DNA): TGTGCCAGCAGCTTAGATGCAGATACGCAGTATTTT. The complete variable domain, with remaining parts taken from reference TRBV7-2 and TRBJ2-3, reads GAGVSQSPSNKVTEKGKDVELRCDPISGHTALYWYRQSLGQGLEFLIYFQGNSAPDKSGLPSDRFSAERTGGSVSTLTIQRTQQEDSAVYLCASSLDADTQYFGPGTRLTVL.

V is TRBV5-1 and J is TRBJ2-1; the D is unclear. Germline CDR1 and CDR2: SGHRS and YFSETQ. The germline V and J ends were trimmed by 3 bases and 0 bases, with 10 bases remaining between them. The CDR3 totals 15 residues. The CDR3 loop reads CASSYDRRSYNEQFF. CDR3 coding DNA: TGCGCCAGCAGCTATGACCGACGCTCCTACAATGAGCAGTTCTTC.

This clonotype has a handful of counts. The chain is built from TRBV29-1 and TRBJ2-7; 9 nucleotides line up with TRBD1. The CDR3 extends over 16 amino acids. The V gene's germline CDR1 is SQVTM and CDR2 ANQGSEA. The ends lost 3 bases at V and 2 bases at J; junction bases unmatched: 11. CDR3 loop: CSVDARTGANPYEQYF. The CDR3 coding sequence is TGCAGCGTTGACGCAAGGACAGGGGCTAATCCCTACGAGCAGTACTTC.

The CDR3 reads CASSFLGGVQETQYF. CDR3 nucleotides: TGTGCCAGCAGTTTCCTAGGGGGGGTCCAAGAGACCCAGTACTTC. V gene TRBV7-3 combines with J gene TRBJ2-5, with a weak D call TRBD2 (7 bases). From germline, CDR1 is SGHTA and CDR2 FQGTGA. This CDR3 has 15 amino acids. V lost 6 bases and J lost 1, with 15 bases in between.

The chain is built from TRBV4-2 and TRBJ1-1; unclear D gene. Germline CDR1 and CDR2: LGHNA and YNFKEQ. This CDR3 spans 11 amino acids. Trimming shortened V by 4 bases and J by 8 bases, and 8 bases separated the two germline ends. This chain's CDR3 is CASSPDGEAFF. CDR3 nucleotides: TGTGCCAGCAGCCCGGATGGGGAAGCTTTCTTT.

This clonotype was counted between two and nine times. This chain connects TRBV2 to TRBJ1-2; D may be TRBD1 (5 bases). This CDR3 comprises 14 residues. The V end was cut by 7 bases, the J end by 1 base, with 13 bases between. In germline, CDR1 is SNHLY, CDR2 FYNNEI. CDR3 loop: CASTTGTSNYGYTF. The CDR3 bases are TGTGCCAGCACCACAGGAACCAGTAACTATGGCTACACCTTC.

CDR3 DNA: TGTGCCAGCAGTTTTATGGGGCCAACAGATACGCAGTATTTT. This gives the protein CASSFMGPTDTQYF. This chain connects TRBV27 to TRBJ2-3, with TRBD1 as a possible D gene (5 bases). The CDR3 consists of 14 residues. V lost 3 bases and J lost 3, with 10 bases in between. Germline CDR1 MNHEY, CDR2 SMNVEV (reference sequence).

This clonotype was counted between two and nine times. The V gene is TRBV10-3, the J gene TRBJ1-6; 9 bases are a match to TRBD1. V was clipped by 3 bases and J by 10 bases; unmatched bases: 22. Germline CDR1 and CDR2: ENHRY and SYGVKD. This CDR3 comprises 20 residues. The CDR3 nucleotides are TGTGCCATCAGTGAAAGGACAGGGGACGTAGGCGCCGAACTTAGGTCACCCCTCCACTTT. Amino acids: CAISERTGDVGAELRSPLHF.